This T cell receptor beta chain came from a study of shared clonotypes between healthy human individuals. The CDR3 is 14 residues long. Looked up from germline, CDR1 is SEHNR and CDR2 is FQNEAQ (reference sequence). V was clipped by 2 bases and J by 8 bases, with 15 bases between them. Profiling relied on immunoSEQ multiplex PCR, and the TCRdb table lists in-frame clones only, not all of them. The repertoire consists of around 1.1 million clones, with about 80% occurring once and the leading ten covering roughly 0.83%. Sequenced sample: memory CD4+ T cells from PBMCs. Subset in this sample: CD45RA-negative fraction. V is TRBV7-9 and J is TRBJ1-2, with D possibly TRBD1 on 5 matching bases. The receptor's source is a man younger than 30 in good health. Some clones in this sample may be carry-over from other donors' samples. The CDR3 sequence: CASSLNADSLGYTF. Here the CDR3 DNA reads TGTGCCAGCAGCTTAAACGCCGACAGCTTAGGCTACACCTTC.